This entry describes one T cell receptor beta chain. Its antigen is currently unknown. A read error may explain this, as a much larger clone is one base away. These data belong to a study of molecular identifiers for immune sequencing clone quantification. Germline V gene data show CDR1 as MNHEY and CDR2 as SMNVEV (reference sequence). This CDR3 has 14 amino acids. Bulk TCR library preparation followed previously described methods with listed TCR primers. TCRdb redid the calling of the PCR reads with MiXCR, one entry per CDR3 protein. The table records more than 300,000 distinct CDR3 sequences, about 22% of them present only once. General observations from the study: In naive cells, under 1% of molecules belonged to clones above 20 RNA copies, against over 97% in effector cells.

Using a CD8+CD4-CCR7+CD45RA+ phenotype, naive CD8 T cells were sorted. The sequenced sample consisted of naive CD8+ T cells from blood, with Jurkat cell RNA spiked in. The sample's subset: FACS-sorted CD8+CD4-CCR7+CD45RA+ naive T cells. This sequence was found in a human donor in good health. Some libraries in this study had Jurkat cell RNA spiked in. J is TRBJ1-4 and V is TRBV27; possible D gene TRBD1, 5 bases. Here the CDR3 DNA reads TGTGCCGGCAGTTTTGTAGGGGATCGAGAAAAACTGTTTTTT. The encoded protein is CAGSFVGDREKLFF.